A single T cell receptor beta chain is shown here with its context. Germline CDR1 reads KGHSH; CDR2 reads LQKENI. This CDR3 spans 14 amino acids. V gave up 3 bases and J gave up 8 bases; unmatched junction bases: 3. This specimen belongs to a study of technical replicates of blood from several donors. The assay was immunoSEQ multiplex PCR, and TCRdb's table has in-frame clones only and misses some. The sample yields fewer than 85,000 clones, roughly 94% seen once. This TCR was recovered from a human donor in good health. This chain uses TRBV18 with TRBJ1-4, with 10 positions matching TRBD1. The specimen sequenced was T cells isolated from PBMCs. In DNA form, the CDR3 reads TGTGCCAGCTCACCGACAGGGGGCCGGGAAAAACTGTTTTTT. This translates into CASSPTGGREKLFF. Full variable domain (missing parts from reference TRBV18 and TRBJ1-4): NAGVMQNPRHLVRRRGQEARLRCSPMKGHSHVYWYRQLPEEGLKFMVYLQKENIIDESGMPKERFSAEFPKEGPSILRIQQVVRGDSAAYFCASSPTGGREKLFFGSGTQLSVL.